Below, one T cell receptor beta chain is given with its context. TCRdb's copy holds only in-frame clones and misses some; the assay was immunoSEQ multiplex PCR. The data hold 60,000 to 75,000 clones, with more than 85% observed a single time. The data are from a study of OX40 agonist ivuxolimab in advanced cancers. Study in general: Ivuxolimab doses were 0.01, 0.1, 0.3, 1.5, 3 or 10 mg/kg every 2 weeks.

The origin of this receptor is an adult with an advanced solid tumor such as melanoma, head and neck, liver or kidney cancer. The sample here was CD4+ or CD8+ T cells sorted from blood, taken in a trial of the OX40 agonist ivuxolimab.

CDR3 sequence: CASSKDRANQPQHF. The CDR3 DNA follows: TGTGCCAGCAGCAAGGACAGGGCCAATCAGCCCCAGCATTTT. V gene TRBV4-2 combines with J gene TRBJ1-5; 8 bases line up with TRBD1. CDR1 and CDR2 from the germline V gene are LGHNA and YNFKEQ. V dropped 5 bases and J dropped 3; count of bases not matched to a gene: 3. This CDR3 is built from 14 residues.